Shown below are 4 T cell receptor beta chains from a single sample sequenced in a study of T cell repertoires in cytomegalovirus infection. No cognate antigen is known for these TCRs. From the reads, TCRdb called clonotypes with MiXCR, one entry per CDR3 protein. Of over 25,000 distinct CDR3 sequences listed, about 20% are singletons. Here the sequenced sample was CD8+ T cells from cultured PBMCs, taken from culture after CMV antigen stimulation. The receptor source for this set is a human donor in good health (CMV status not recorded). Some clones in this sample may be carry-over from other donors' samples.

The V call is TRBV3-1, the J call TRBJ2-2, with D perhaps matching TRBD1 (7 bases). Germline V lookup: CDR1 LGHDT, CDR2 YNNKEL (reference sequence). V lost 4 bases and J 4 bases, leaving 19 bases between the germline ends. CDR3 size: 17 residues. CDR3 protein: CASSPRGGQGGTGELFF. The CDR3 coding sequence is TGTGCCAGCAGCCCCCGGGGAGGCCAGGGGGGCACCGGGGAGCTGTTTTTT.

This clonotype came up a few times. The rearrangement joins TRBV6-6 to TRBJ2-2; D unresolved. The CDR3 spans 17 residues. V dropped 0 bases and J dropped 3 bases, with 14 bases sitting between them. The germline gives CDR1 MNHNY, CDR2 SVGAGI (reference sequence). The CDR3 reads CASSYSLGPSDTGELFF. In DNA form, the CDR3 reads TGTGCCAGCAGTTACTCGTTGGGCCCCTCCGACACCGGGGAGCTGTTTTTT.

The chain links TRBV7-8 to TRBJ1-5; D may be TRBD1 (5 bases). Trimming pared 4 bases from V and 5 bases from J, leaving 12 bases between. CDR1 and CDR2 (germline): SGHVS, FQNEAQ. This CDR3 region has 14 residues. The CDR3, as DNA: TGTGCCAGCAGCTATGAGGGGTTTCATCAGCCCCAGCATTTT. Its translation is CASSYEGFHQPQHF.

This clonotype appeared a few times. The chain has TRBV6-2 or TRBV6-3 and TRBJ2-7; 7 nucleotides line up with TRBD2. This CDR3 contains 11 residues. Germline V lookup: CDR1 MNHEY, CDR2 SVGEGT. With V trimmed by 3 bases and J by 12 bases, 5 bases remained unmatched. In DNA form, the CDR3 reads TGTGCCAGCAGTTATCCGACTAGCCCGTACTTC. It yields the protein CASSYPTSPYF.